This T cell receptor beta chain was sequenced in a study of T cell responses to AZD1222 COVID-19 vaccine (dated by TCRdb to the early 2020s). Regarding the research as a whole: AZD1222 recipients with second doses at about 4 weeks or about 12 weeks were pooled, because spike-specific TCR depth and breadth did not differ between schedules. Trial participants were enrolled by age into subgroups of 18-55, 56-69 and 70-plus years, and about 150, 27 and 61 TCR-sequenced participants, respectively, were included in these subgroups. A total of just over 230 trial participants underwent TCR sequencing, of whom roughly 210 had received two doses of AZD1222 and 26 had received two doses of the MenACWY control vaccine. On the study overall, not on this receptor specifically: Participants were mostly white British, with more females than males. The authors suggested clonal diversity may have been underestimated. After two AZD1222 doses, both the breadth and the depth of spike-specific TCRs were significantly higher than at day 0 and than in MenACWY recipients. Because no day 14 peak-response samples were available, repertoires were characterized only after the peak T cell response. The whole spike protein was spanned by vaccine-associated CD4 TCRs, and dominant responses were seen in regions 160-218 and 743-854. Conclusions about previously exposed vaccinees were limited because only six or seven AZD1222 recipients were SARS-CoV-2 seropositive at baseline. Nearly half of unique spike-specific TCRs reportedly recognized epitopes outside regions mutated in the B.1.351 and B.1.1.7 variants. The 56-69-year group was small, and its depth increase did not reach significance, likely because of low power.

The sample's time point label, decoded: baseline before first vaccination. The vaccinee samples were drawn from two UK trials, COV001 and COV002, one of which was a single-blind randomized controlled phase 2/3 trial testing AZD1222 (ChAdOx1 nCoV-19) in healthy adults. For TCRbeta chain sequencing, PBMC samples from trial participants were taken at day 0 and at day 28 after the second dose. The CDR3 measures 15 amino acids from cysteine to phenylalanine. CDR3 DNA is the only sequence kept; it has 45 bases, read in frame from the first base. Trimming accounts for 5 bases at V and 3 bases at J, while the number of junction bases matched to no gene is 9. CDR1 and CDR2 were assigned from the germline V gene (reference sequence) as LNHNV and YYDKDF. Worth noting for this clone: The specificity of this receptor is unknown. Per-base qualities were not stored, and no clone one base away is much larger.

The CDR3 regions of human TCRbeta chains were analyzed by immunosequencing. As for the original processing: Repertoire TCRs were matched against a reference library of SARS-CoV-2-specific TCRs generated with the MIRA antigen-specificity platform. Breadth was defined as the fraction of unique TCRs that were SARS-CoV-2-associated. Depth was defined as the fraction of total T cells that were SARS-CoV-2-associated. Each spike-specific TCR was assigned to its reactive spike region and to a CD4 or CD8 class using the MIRA data. Log10-transformed breadth and depth values were compared by one-way ANOVA with Sidak's multiple comparisons tests. This is the immuneACCESS table as TCRdb keeps it, with only in-frame sequences that have V and J called. A part of the clones is gone; compared with another copy, unresolved V genes explain less than half, and the rest is unexplained. The V and J calls and the clone size are those of that table, but D and trimming were determined from the DNA. In this sample the table shows 74,000 or so clones, 85% of which occur a single time. The ten largest account for about 13% of the sample.

This TCR was sampled from an adult in good health. The sequence joins TRBV15 to TRBJ1-2, and TRBD1 matches 7 of the central bases. Here the sequenced sample was peripheral blood, taken on day 0 of AZD1222 vaccination. The DNA sequence reads TGTGCCACCAGCCAAAACAGGGGTTTGCACTATGGCTACACCTTC. It specifies CATSQNRGLHYGYTF.